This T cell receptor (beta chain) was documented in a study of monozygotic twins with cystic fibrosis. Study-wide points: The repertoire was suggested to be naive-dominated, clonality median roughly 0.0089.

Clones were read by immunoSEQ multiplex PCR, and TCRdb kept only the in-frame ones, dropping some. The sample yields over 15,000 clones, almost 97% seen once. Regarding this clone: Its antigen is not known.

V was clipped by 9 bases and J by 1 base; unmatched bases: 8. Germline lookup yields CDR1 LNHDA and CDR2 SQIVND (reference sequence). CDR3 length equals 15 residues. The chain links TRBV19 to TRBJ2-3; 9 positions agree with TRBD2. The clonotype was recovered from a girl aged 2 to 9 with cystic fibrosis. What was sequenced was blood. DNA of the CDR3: TGTGCCAGCCGAATTAGCGGGGGTGGCACAGATACGCAGTATTTT. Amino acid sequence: CASRISGGGTDTQYF.